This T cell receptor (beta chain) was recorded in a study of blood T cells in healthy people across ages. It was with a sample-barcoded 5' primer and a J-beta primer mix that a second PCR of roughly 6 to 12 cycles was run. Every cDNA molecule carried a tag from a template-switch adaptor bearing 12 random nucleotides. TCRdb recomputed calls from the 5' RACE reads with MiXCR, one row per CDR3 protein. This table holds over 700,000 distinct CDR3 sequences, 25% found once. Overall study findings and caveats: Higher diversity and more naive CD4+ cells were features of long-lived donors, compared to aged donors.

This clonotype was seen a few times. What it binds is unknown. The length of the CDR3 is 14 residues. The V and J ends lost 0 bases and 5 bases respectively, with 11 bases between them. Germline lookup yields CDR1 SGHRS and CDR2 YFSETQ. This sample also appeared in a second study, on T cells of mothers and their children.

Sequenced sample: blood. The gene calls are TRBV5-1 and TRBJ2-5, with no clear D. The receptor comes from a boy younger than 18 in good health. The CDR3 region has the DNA TGCGCCAGCAGCTTGGCTCGGGTCCGTGAGACCCAGTACTTC. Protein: CASSLARVRETQYF.